This TCR beta chain was sequenced in a study of regulatory T cells in long-lasting Graves disease. Time point described: newly diagnosed GD, antithyroid drugs for less than 3 months. From PBMCs, RNA was extracted and then used to make the TCR library. Diagnoses of Graves' disease were made by American Thyroid Association guidelines. Germline assignment: CDR1 MNHEY and CDR2 SMNVEV (reference sequence). V was shortened by 3 bases and J by 8 bases, with 10 bases between the two germline ends. There are 13 residues in the CDR3. To make TCR beta libraries, researchers used iRepertoire HTBI primers and Arm-PCR of CDR3 regions. Using its own MiXCR run on the multiplex PCR reads, TCRdb lists one record per CDR3 protein. The data hold over 350,000 distinct CDR3 sequences, with around 15% observed a single time. This same sample was also taken into another study, of T cells in Graves' hyperthyroidism and ophthalmopathy.

The receptor's source is a woman in her forties or fifties with Graves disease. The chain links TRBV27 to TRBJ1-4; D uncertain. Here the sequenced sample was peripheral blood mononuclear cells (PBMCs), taken at new diagnosis, from a patient treated with antithyroid drugs. DNA for the CDR3: TGTGCCAGCAGTTTCGAGAGAAGGGAAAAACTGTTTTTT. Protein sequence: CASSFERREKLFF.